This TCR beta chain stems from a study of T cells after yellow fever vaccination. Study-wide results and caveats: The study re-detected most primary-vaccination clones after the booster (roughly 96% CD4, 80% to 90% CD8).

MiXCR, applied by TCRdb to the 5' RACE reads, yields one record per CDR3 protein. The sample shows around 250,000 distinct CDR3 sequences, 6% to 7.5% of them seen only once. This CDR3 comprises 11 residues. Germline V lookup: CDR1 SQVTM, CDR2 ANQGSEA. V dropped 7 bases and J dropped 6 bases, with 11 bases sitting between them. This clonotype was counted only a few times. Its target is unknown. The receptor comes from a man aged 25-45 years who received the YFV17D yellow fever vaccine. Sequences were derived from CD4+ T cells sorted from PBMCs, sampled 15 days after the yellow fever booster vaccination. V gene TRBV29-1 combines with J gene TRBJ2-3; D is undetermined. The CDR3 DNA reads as TGCAGCGCTAAGAGGATGGATACGCAGTATTTT. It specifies CSAKRMDTQYF.